Following are 25 T cell receptor beta chains from one sample sequenced in a study of T-cell reconstitution after alpha-beta-depleted transplantation in children. Unique molecular identifiers were incorporated during preparation of the TCRbeta library. TCRdb re-called the PCR reads through MiXCR, storing one row per CDR3 protein. Altogether 700,000 or so distinct CDR3 sequences are present, about an eighth being singletons, with the ten largest covering 0.79%. The sample consisted of PBMCs, taken before TCRalphabeta/CD19-depleted stem cell transplant. Every receptor here comes from a girl aged 2 to 9 with congenital amegakaryocytic thrombocytopenia, due to receive a stem cell transplant.

This clonotype was picked up many times. This chain uses TRBV20-1 with TRBJ1-6; 8 bases map to TRBD1. Germline loops: CDR1 DFQATT, CDR2 SNEGSKA (reference sequence). This CDR3 is built from 14 residues. Trimming took 5 bases from V and 6 from J; bases not matched to a gene: 6. As DNA, the CDR3 is TGCAGTGCTCCTCGGACAGGGTTTAATTCACCCCTCCACTTT. Translation gives CSAPRTGFNSPLHF.

This clonotype was recorded at least ten times. The genes are TRBV9 and TRBJ2-1, with 8 bases lining up with TRBD2. After removal of 1 base from V and 12 bases from J, the junction contained 3 bases not matched to a gene. The CDR3 loop spans 12 amino acids. The germline V gene encodes CDR1 SGDLS and CDR2 YYNGEE. CDR3 sequence reads: CASSVNGGVQFF. CDR3 coding DNA: TGTGCCAGCAGCGTAAACGGGGGGGTGCAGTTCTTC.

This chain uses TRBV27 with TRBJ2-2, with 7 bases aligning to TRBD1. The germline V gene encodes CDR1 MNHEY and CDR2 SMNVEV (reference sequence). The CDR3 consists of 15 residues. V was pared by 4 bases and J by 4 bases, with 6 bases of the junction left unmatched. CDR3 DNA: TGTGCCAGCAGTTCAGGGACAGTAGGCACCGGGGAGCTGTTTTTT. The encoded protein is CASSSGTVGTGELFF.

There are many counts of this clonotype. The chain links TRBV7-9 to TRBJ2-1; unclear D gene. The CDR3 is 15 residues long. V shed 5 bases and J shed 4 bases, with 15 bases lying between them. The germline CDR1 and CDR2 sequences are SEHNR and FQNEAQ (reference sequence). This CDR3 reads CASSPRTLLYNEQFF. The CDR3 DNA is TGTGCCAGCAGCCCTAGGACCCTATTATACAATGAGCAGTTCTTC.

This clonotype was counted ten times or more. The rearrangement joins TRBV9 to TRBJ2-1; possibly TRBD2 for D (6 bases). This CDR3 spans 17 amino acids. Germline CDR1 reads SGDLS; CDR2 reads YYNGEE. Trimming removed 1 base at V and 0 bases at J, with 14 bases between. The CDR3 nucleotides read TGTGCCAGCAGCGTAACCGGGACTGAGAGCTCCTACAATGAGCAGTTCTTC. Its protein product is CASSVTGTESSYNEQFF. Filled out from reference TRBV9 and TRBJ2-1, the complete variable domain reads DSGVTQTPKHLITATGQRVTLRCSPRSGDLSVYWYQQSLDQGLQFLIQYYNGEERAKGNILERFSAQQFPDLHSELNLSSLELGDSALYFCASSVTGTESSYNEQFFGPGTRLTVL.

This clonotype was counted many times. The chain recombines TRBV7-9 with TRBJ1-3, with TRBD1 matching over 9 bases. V trimming: 5 bases; J trimming: 4 bases; junction bases outside the gene matches: 3. The CDR3 spans 14 residues. CDR1 and CDR2 from the germline V gene are SEHNR and FQNEAQ (reference sequence). The CDR3, as DNA: TGTGCCAGCAGCACAGGGACAGGGGGAAACACCATATATTTT. Translated, it gives CASSTGTGGNTIYF.

This clonotype appeared many times. The gene calls are TRBV20-1 and TRBJ1-5, with D unresolved. This CDR3 has 12 residues. Per the germline V gene, CDR1 is DFQATT and CDR2 is SNEGSKA (reference sequence). Between the trimmed V and J ends, which lost 5 bases and 9 bases, there was a span of 14 bases. In DNA, the CDR3 is TGCAGTGCTTGGGATCGGCCCGGGCCCCAGCATTTT. It is translated as CSAWDRPGPQHF.

The chain joins TRBV12-3 or TRBV12-4 to TRBJ2-2, with D possibly matching TRBD1 (5 bases). The CDR3 covers 15 residues. V gave up 3 bases and J gave up 1 base, with 9 bases separating them. CDR3 sequence: CASSFPGQNTGELFF. The CDR3 DNA reads as TGTGCCAGCAGTTTCCCTGGACAGAACACCGGGGAGCTGTTTTTT.

This chain connects TRBV5-1 to TRBJ2-1; D is undetermined. The CDR3 sequence is 17 residues long. The V end lost 2 bases, the J end lost 0 bases, and 15 bases lay between the germline ends. Germline CDR1 and CDR2: SGHRS and YFSETQ. CDR3 region: CASSFTPAASSYNEQFF. The CDR3 DNA is TGCGCCAGCAGCTTTACTCCGGCCGCGAGCTCCTACAATGAGCAGTTCTTC.

The chain has TRBV7-9 and TRBJ1-5; D possibly corresponds to TRBD1 (5 bases). The V end was cut by 1 base, the J end by 2 bases, with 12 bases between. Germline CDR1 is SEHNR and CDR2 is FQNEAQ (reference sequence). The length of the CDR3 is 16 residues. The CDR3 protein is CASSLEGTMGNQPQHF. The DNA for the CDR3 is TGTGCCAGCAGCTTAGAGGGGACTATGGGCAATCAGCCCCAGCATTTT.

This clonotype was detected many times. The chain recombines TRBV7-9 with TRBJ1-3; D unresolved. V lost 4 bases and J lost 10, with 11 bases in between. Germline-derived CDR1 and CDR2 are SEHNR and FQNEAQ (reference sequence). CDR3 size: 12 residues. CDR3: CASSSQSVTIYF. Written as DNA, the CDR3 is TGTGCCAGCAGCTCCCAATCGGTGACCATATATTTT. Drawing the rest from reference TRBV7-9 and TRBJ1-3, the complete variable domain is DTGVSQNPRHKITKRGQNVTFRCDPISEHNRLYWYRQTLGQGPEFLTYFQNEAQLEKSRLLSDRFSAERPKGSFSTLEIQRTEQGDSAMYLCASSSQSVTIYFGEGSWLTVV.

The sample holds many counts of this clonotype. The chain joins TRBV20-1 to TRBJ2-1; 8 nucleotides agree with TRBD2. J lost 9 bases, V lost 3 bases, and 10 bases had no gene match. Looked up from germline, CDR1 is DFQATT and CDR2 is SNEGSKA (reference sequence). CDR3 length: 14 amino acids. The DNA of the CDR3 is TGCAGTGCTAGCGTTGACGGGAGGGCTGGTGAGCAGTTCTTC. It translates to CSASVDGRAGEQFF.

The chain carries TRBV3-1 and TRBJ2-1, with D tentatively TRBD2 (6 bases). The CDR3 spans 16 residues. The ends were cut back, 4 bases at V and 4 bases at J, with 17 bases in the middle. Per germline, CDR1 LGHDT and CDR2 YNNKEL (reference sequence). For the CDR3, the DNA is TGTGCCAGCAGCCCCCCCGGGGGAGATAGTTACAATGAGCAGTTCTTC. Amino acids: CASSPPGGDSYNEQFF.

The sample holds a few counts of this clonotype. The chain links TRBV4-1 to TRBJ2-7; the D call may be TRBD1 or TRBD2 (5 bases each). Germline V CDR1 and CDR2: MGHRA, YSYEKL. Trimming left V 4 bases short and J 2 bases short, with 21 bases between. This CDR3 contains 17 residues. Here the CDR3 DNA reads TGCGCCAGCAGCCCGCACCATGGGACGGGGAACACCTACGAGCAGTACTTC. Residues: CASSPHHGTGNTYEQYF.

V gene TRBV7-2 combines with J gene TRBJ2-3, with D possibly matching TRBD1 (5 bases). The V end was cut by 5 bases, the J end by 3 bases, with 12 bases between. Germline CDR1 is SGHTA and CDR2 is FQGNSA. The CDR3 covers 14 residues. The CDR3 DNA reads TGTGCCAGCAGCCACGACAGAGTAACAGATACGCAGTATTTT. It encodes CASSHDRVTDTQYF.

There are many counts of this clonotype. The chain combines TRBV20-1 with TRBJ2-7; D gene unclear. The CDR3 is 12 amino acids. V lost 1 base, J lost 2 bases, and 6 bases lay in between. Germline V gene lookup returns CDR1 DFQATT and CDR2 SNEGSKA (reference sequence). DNA for the CDR3: TGCAGTGCTAGAGGTCCGCCCTACGAGCAGTACTTC. Translation gives CSARGPPYEQYF.

This clonotype was counted between two and nine times. The chain has TRBV10-3 and TRBJ2-7; D may be TRBD2 (5 bases). V shed 10 bases and J shed 6 bases, with 31 bases lying between them. The CDR3 runs 17 residues. From germline, CDR1 is ENHRY and CDR2 SYGVKD. The CDR3 is CATAERAGLSPYSEQYF. CDR3 DNA sequence: TGTGCCACCGCGGAGAGGGCAGGTCTGTCCCCCTACTCCGAGCAGTACTTC.

The CDR3 DNA is TGTGCCAGCTCCTTGGGGCCGGGGTACAATGAGCAGTTCTTC. Translation gives CASSLGPGYNEQFF. The V call is TRBV6-5, the J call TRBJ2-1; TRBD1 or TRBD2 may be the D gene (5 bases each). In germline, CDR1 is MNHEY, CDR2 SVGAGI. This CDR3 contains 14 residues. Trimming removed 8 bases from V and 4 bases from J, with 15 bases in between.

This clonotype has a count of ten or more. The chain uses TRBV5-1 and TRBJ1-1, with 8 bases fitting TRBD1. The V gene's germline CDR1 is SGHRS and CDR2 YFSETQ. Trimming cost V 4 bases and J 0 bases; bases outside gene matches: 8. CDR3 size: 16 residues. In DNA form, the CDR3 reads TGCGCCAGCAGCATGGGACAGGAGAGAATGAACACTGAAGCTTTCTTT. This translates into CASSMGQERMNTEAFF.

The chain is built from TRBV10-3 and TRBJ1-2; tentatively, D is TRBD1 (6 bases). V gave up 10 bases and J gave up 7 bases, with 28 bases separating them. The CDR3 runs to 16 residues. The V gene's germline CDR1 is ENHRY and CDR2 SYGVKD. CDR3 region: CATRQQLQGASGGYTF. CDR3 nucleotides: TGTGCCACCAGGCAGCAATTACAGGGCGCCTCGGGTGGCTACACCTTC.

This clonotype showed up many times. The chain recombines TRBV7-9 with TRBJ2-2, with 7 bases fitting TRBD2. Looked up from germline, CDR1 is SEHNR and CDR2 is FQNEAQ (reference sequence). V shed 4 bases and J 10 bases; nucleotides not matched to a gene: 15. The CDR3 has 16 residues. The chain's CDR3 is CASSSTRLAWDPELFF. The CDR3 DNA reads as TGTGCCAGCAGCTCAACCCGACTAGCCTGGGATCCGGAGCTGTTTTTT.

This clonotype came up a few times. The V call is TRBV6-1, the J call TRBJ1-2; tentative D call: TRBD1 (5 bases). Germline CDR1 is MNHNS and CDR2 is SASEGT. V was trimmed by 6 bases and J by 0 bases, leaving 11 bases between them. The CDR3 extends over 14 amino acids. DNA for the CDR3: TGTGCCAGCAGAGCCGGAGGGGCTAACTATGGCTACACCTTC. Protein sequence: CASRAGGANYGYTF.

This clonotype was seen ten or more times. The chain carries TRBV28 and TRBJ2-5; the D gene is possibly TRBD1 (5 bases). The CDR3 consists of 15 residues. Trimming took off 4 bases at V and 2 bases at J, with 14 bases between the two ends. Germline assignment: CDR1 MDHEN and CDR2 SYDVKM. CDR3 DNA: TGTGCCAGCAGTTCCCACCCTGACAGTCAAGAGACCCAGTACTTC. Protein: CASSSHPDSQETQYF.

This clonotype turned up a few times. V is TRBV5-5 and J is TRBJ2-7; no clear D gene. Per germline, CDR1 SGHKS and CDR2 YYEKEE (reference sequence). The CDR3 has 14 amino acids. Trimming cost V 6 bases and J 2 bases, with 15 bases left between them. The CDR3 reads CASTSWTETYEQYF. Here the CDR3 DNA reads TGTGCCAGCACATCGTGGACGGAAACCTACGAGCAGTACTTC.

This chain joins TRBV27 and TRBJ1-4, with D hard to call. Trimming took off 3 bases at V and 0 bases at J, with 17 bases between the two ends. This CDR3 is 18 amino acids long. The germline gives CDR1 MNHEY, CDR2 SMNVEV (reference sequence). This CDR3 is CASSFSWAGLATNEKLFF. The CDR3 DNA reads as TGTGCCAGCAGTTTCTCGTGGGCTGGGTTGGCAACTAATGAAAAACTGTTTTTT. Filled out from reference TRBV27 and TRBJ1-4, the complete variable domain reads EAQVTQNPRYLITVTGKKLTVTCSQNMNHEYMSWYRQDPGLGLRQIYYSMNVEVTDKGDVPEGYKVSRKEKRNFPLILESPSPNQTSLYFCASSFSWAGLATNEKLFFGSGTQLSVL.